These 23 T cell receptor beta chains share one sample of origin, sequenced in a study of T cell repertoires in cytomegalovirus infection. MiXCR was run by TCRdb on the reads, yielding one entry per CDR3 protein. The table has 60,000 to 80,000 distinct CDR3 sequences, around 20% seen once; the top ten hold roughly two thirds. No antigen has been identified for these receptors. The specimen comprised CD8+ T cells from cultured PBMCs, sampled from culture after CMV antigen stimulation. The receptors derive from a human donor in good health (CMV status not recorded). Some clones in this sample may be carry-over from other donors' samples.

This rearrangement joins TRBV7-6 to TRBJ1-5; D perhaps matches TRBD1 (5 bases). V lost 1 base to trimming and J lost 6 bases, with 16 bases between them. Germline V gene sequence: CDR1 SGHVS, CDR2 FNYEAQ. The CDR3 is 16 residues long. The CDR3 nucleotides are TGTGCCAGCAGCTTAGAAGTGGGGGGGGGGACTCAGCCCCAGCATTTT. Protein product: CASSLEVGGGTQPQHF.

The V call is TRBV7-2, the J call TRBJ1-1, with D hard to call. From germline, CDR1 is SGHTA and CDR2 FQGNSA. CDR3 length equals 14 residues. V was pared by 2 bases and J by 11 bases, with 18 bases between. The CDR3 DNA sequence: TGTGCCAGCAGCTTACGAGGGTCGGCCCTGATGGCTTTCTTT. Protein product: CASSLRGSALMAFF.

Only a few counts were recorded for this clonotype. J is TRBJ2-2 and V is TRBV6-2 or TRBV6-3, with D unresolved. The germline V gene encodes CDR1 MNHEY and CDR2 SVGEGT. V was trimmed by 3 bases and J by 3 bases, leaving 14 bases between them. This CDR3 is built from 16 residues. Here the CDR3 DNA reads TGTGCCAGCAGTTATGTCAGCCAGCGATACACCGGGGAGCTGTTTTTT. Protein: CASSYVSQRYTGELFF.

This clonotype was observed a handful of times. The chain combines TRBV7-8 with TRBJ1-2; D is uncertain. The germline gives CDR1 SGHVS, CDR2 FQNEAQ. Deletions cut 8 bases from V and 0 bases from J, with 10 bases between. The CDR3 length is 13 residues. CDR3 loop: CASGRTANYGYTF. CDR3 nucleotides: TGTGCCAGCGGCCGGACGGCTAACTATGGCTACACCTTC.

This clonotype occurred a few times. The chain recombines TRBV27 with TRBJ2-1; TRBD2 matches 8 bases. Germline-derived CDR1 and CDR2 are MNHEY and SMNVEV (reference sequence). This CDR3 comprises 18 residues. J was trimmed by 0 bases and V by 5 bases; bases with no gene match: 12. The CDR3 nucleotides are TGTGCCAGCAGTCCGCTCGGGACTAGTCGTAGCTCCTACAATGAGCAGTTCTTC. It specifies CASSPLGTSRSSYNEQFF.

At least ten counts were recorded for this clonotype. This chain's CDR3 is CASSLGGHGYTF. The CDR3 nucleotides are TGTGCCAGCAGCTTAGGAGGGCATGGCTACACCTTC. The gene calls are TRBV7-2 and TRBJ1-2; D gene ambiguous. Germline loops: CDR1 SGHTA, CDR2 FQGNSA. The CDR3 contains 12 residues. V lost 1 base and J lost 6, with 6 bases in between.

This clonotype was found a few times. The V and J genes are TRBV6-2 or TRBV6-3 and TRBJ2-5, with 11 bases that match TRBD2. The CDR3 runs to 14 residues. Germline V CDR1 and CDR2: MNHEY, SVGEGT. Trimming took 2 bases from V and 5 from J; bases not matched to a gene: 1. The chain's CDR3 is CASSYLAGGETQYF. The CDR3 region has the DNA TGTGCCAGCAGTTACCTAGCGGGGGGCGAGACCCAGTACTTC.

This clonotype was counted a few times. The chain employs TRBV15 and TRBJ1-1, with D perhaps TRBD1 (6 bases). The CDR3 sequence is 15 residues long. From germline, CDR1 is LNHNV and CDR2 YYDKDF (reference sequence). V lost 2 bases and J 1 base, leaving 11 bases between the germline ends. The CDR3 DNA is TGTGCCACCAGCAGAAACCCGGGACAGAACACTGAAGCTTTCTTT. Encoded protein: CATSRNPGQNTEAFF.

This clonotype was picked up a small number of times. The CDR3 region is CASSRAWGDEQFF. Here the CDR3 DNA reads TGTGCCAGCAGCAGGGCCTGGGGGGATGAGCAGTTCTTC. The rearrangement links TRBV7-9 to TRBJ2-1; D is perhaps TRBD2 (6 bases). Germline V CDR1 and CDR2: SEHNR, FQNEAQ (reference sequence). The CDR3 runs 13 residues. Deletions cut 5 bases from V and 8 bases from J, with 13 bases between.

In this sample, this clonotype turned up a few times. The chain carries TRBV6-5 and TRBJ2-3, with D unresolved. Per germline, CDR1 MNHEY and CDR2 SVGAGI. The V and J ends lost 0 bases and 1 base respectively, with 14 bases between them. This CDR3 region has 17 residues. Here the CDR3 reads CASSYSQENPRTDTQYF. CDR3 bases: TGTGCCAGCAGTTACTCGCAAGAGAACCCTCGCACAGATACGCAGTATTTT.

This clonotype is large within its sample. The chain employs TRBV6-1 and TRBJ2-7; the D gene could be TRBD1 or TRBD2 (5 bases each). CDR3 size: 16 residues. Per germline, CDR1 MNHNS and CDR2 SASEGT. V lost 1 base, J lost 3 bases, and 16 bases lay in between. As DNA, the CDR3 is TGTGCCAGCAGTGAAGAGTCGGACCGGGACGGCTACGAGCAGTACTTC. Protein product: CASSEESDRDGYEQYF.

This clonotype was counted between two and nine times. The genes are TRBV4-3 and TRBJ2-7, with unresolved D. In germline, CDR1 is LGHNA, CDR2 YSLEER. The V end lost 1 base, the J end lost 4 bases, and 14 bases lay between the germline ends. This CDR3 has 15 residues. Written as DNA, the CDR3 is TGCGCCAGCAGCCAAGCGGACGGGCGCGAATACGAGCAGTACTTC. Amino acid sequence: CASSQADGREYEQYF.

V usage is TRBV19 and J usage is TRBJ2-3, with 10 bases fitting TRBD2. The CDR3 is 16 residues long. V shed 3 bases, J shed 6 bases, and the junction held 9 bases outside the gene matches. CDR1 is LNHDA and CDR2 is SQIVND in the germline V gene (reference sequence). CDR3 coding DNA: TGTGCCAGTAGTATGGCTAGCGGGGGACCAGGGGATACGCAGTATTTT. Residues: CASSMASGGPGDTQYF.

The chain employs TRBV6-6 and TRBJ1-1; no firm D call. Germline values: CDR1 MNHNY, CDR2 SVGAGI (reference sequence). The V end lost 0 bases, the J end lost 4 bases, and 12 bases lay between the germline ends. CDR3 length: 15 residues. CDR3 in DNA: TGTGCCAGCAGTTACTCTGTCTTCGGAGGCACTGAAGCTTTCTTT. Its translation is CASSYSVFGGTEAFF.

The CDR3, as DNA: TGCGCCAGCAGCCAAGGGGCCTATGGCTACACCTTC. This encodes CASSQGAYGYTF. The chain is built from TRBV4-1 and TRBJ1-2; no reliable D call. Germline V gene lookup returns CDR1 MGHRA and CDR2 YSYEKL. This CDR3 region has 12 residues. Trimming took off 1 base at V and 4 bases at J, with 4 bases between the two ends.

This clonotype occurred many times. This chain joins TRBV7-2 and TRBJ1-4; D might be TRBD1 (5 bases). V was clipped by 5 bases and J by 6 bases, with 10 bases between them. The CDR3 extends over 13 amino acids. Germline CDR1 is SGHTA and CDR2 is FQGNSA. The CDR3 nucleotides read TGTGCCAGCAGCCCGGGAGGGGATGAAAAACTGTTTTTT. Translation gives CASSPGGDEKLFF.

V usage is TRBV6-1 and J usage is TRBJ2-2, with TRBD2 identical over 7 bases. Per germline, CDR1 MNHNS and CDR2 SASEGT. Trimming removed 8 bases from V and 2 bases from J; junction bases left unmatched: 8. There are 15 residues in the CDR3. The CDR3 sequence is CASGDGGRNTGELFF. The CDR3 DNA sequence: TGTGCCAGCGGGGACGGGGGGAGAAACACCGGGGAGCTGTTTTTT.

CDR3: CASSSQAGNEQFF. In DNA form, the CDR3 reads TGTGCCAGCAGCTCCCAGGCGGGCAATGAGCAGTTCTTC. The chain joins TRBV7-6 to TRBJ2-1; weak D call: TRBD2 (5 bases). Germline-derived CDR1 and CDR2 are SGHVS and FNYEAQ. This CDR3 is 13 amino acids long. Deletions cut 4 bases from V and 6 bases from J, with 10 bases between.

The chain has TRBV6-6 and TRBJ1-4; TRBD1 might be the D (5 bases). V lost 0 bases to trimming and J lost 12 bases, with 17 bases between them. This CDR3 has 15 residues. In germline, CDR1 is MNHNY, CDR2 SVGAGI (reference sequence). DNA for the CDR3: TGTGCCAGCAGTTACTCGATAGAGGGGCGGGCTGAACTGTTTTTT. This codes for CASSYSIEGRAELFF.

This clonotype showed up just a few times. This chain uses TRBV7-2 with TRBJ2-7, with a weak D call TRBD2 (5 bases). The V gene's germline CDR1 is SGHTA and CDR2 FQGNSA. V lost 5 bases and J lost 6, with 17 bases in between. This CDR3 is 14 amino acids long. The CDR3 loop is CASSRRGSLGEQYF. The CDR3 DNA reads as TGTGCCAGCAGCCGCCGGGGTAGTCTAGGCGAGCAGTACTTC.

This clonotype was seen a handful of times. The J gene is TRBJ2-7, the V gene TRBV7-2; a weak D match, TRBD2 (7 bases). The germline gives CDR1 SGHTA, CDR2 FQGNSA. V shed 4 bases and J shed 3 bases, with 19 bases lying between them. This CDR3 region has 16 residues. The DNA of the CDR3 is TGTGCCAGCAGCTATCTGGGGGGGGCGACGGGCTACGAGCAGTACTTC. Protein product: CASSYLGGATGYEQYF.

This CDR3 reads CASSSYSDNEQFF. In DNA, the CDR3 is TGTGCCAGCAGCTCCTACAGTGACAATGAGCAGTTCTTC. The V and J genes are TRBV7-9 and TRBJ2-1; D is unresolved. The ends were cut back, 4 bases at V and 5 bases at J, with 9 bases in the middle. CDR1 SEHNR and CDR2 FQNEAQ come from the germline V gene (reference sequence). The CDR3 covers 13 residues.

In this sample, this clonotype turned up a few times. CDR3 residues: CSVGFPEAFF. CDR3 coding DNA: TGCAGCGTTGGGTTTCCTGAAGCTTTCTTT. The chain links TRBV29-1 to TRBJ1-1; D is uncertain. Trimming left V 4 bases short and J 6 bases short, with 6 bases between. The CDR3 has 10 residues. The V gene's germline CDR1 is SQVTM and CDR2 ANQGSEA.